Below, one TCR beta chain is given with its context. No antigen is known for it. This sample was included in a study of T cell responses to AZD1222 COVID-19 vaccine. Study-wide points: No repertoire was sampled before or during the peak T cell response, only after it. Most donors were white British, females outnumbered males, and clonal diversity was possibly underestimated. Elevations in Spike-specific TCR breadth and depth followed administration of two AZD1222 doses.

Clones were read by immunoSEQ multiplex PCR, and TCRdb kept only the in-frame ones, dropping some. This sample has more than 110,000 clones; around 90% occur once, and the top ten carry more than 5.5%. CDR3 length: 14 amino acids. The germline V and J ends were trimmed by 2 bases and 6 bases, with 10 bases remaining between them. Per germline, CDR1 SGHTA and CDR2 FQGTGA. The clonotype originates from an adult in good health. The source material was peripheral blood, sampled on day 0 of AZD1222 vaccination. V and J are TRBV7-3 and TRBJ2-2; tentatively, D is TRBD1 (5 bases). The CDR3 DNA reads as TGTGCCAGCAGCTTATACCAGGGCTCCGGGGAGCTGTTTTTT. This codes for CASSLYQGSGELFF. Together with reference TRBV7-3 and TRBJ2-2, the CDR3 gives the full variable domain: GAGVSQTPSNKVTEKGKYVELRCDPISGHTALYWYRQSLGQGPEFLIYFQGTGAADDSGLPNDRFFAVRPEGSVSTLKIQRTERGDSAVYLCASSLYQGSGELFFGEGSRLTVL.